This is a list of T cell receptor beta chains from one sample in a study of post-analysis software for immune sequencing data. TCRdb reprocessed the PCR reads via MiXCR and lists one record per CDR3 protein. The data contain roughly 430,000 distinct CDR3 sequences, about 39% of them seen just once; the ten biggest clones take up around 8%. Input material: blood. All receptors come from a girl aged 2-10 years with multiple sclerosis. Each CDR3 is given with its conserved first and last residue. The order of the fields is clone size, V gene, D gene, J gene, CDR3 DNA, CDR3 protein. A D gene is named only where the DNA matches it firmly. Expanded clones get a size class; other rows say once, few or many, or leave the size out.

>.|TRBV21-1|.|TRBJ2-1
TGTGCCAGCAGCAAAGCCTTCGGAAATGAGCAGTTCTTC
CASSKAFGNEQFF
>.|TRBV24-1|.|TRBJ2-5
TGTGCCACCAGTGATCGGACAGCCCAAGAGACCCAGTACTTC
CATSDRTAQETQYF
>.|TRBV28|TRBD1|TRBJ2-6
TGTGCCAGCAGTCCTCTAGGGACAGGCCGCTCTGGGGCCAACGTCCTGACTTTC
CASSPLGTGRSGANVLTF
>.|TRBV29-1|TRBD1|TRBJ1-1
TGCAGCGTTCTTACAGGGGGTACGAACACTGAAGCTTTCTTT
CSVLTGGTNTEAFF
>.|TRBV7-7|TRBD2|TRBJ2-5
TGTGCCAGCAGCATCGGGGGGGGGTCTCCCGGGGAGACCCAGTACTTC
CASSIGGGSPGETQYF
>.|TRBV7-9|.|TRBJ2-3
TGTGCCAGCAGCCGTGGGGCCCTCGGGACAGATACGCAGTATTTT
CASSRGALGTDTQYF
>.|TRBV6-5|TRBD1|TRBJ1-5
TGTGCCAGCAGATTTGACAGGGAGCCGAATCAGCCCCAGCATTTT
CASRFDREPNQPQHF
>few|TRBV5-1|.|TRBJ2-7
TGCGCCAGCAGCTTGGCCGGGTACCCCTCAAAGGACGAGCAGTACTTC
CASSLAGYPSKDEQYF
>.|TRBV20-1|.|TRBJ2-5
TGCAGTGCTAGAGGTCGAAGGACAGTCGAAGAGACCCAGTACTTC
CSARGRRTVEETQYF
>many|TRBV5-8|TRBD1|TRBJ2-1
TGTGCCAGCAGCCCGGGACAGGGGACCTACAATGAGCAGTTCTTC
CASSPGQGTYNEQFF
>.|TRBV18|.|TRBJ2-1
TGTGCCAGCTCACCCTACGCGGCTAGCAAAAGCTCCTACAATGAGCAGTTCTTC
CASSPYAASKSSYNEQFF
>few|TRBV7-3|.|TRBJ2-7
TGTGCCAGCAGCAGCTCCTCGAGCTCCTACGAGCAGTACTTC
CASSSSSSSYEQYF
>.|TRBV12-3/TRBV12-4|.|TRBJ1-1
TGTGCCAGCAGTTTTCGTGGGGGTTTGAGCACTGAAGCTTTCTTT
CASSFRGGLSTEAFF
>few|TRBV6-5|.|TRBJ2-7
TGTGCCAGCAGTTACCTGAACAGGCTCAACGAGCAGTACTTC
CASSYLNRLNEQYF
>few|TRBV11-2|.|TRBJ1-2
TGTGCCAGCAGCTTAGGCGGTCGAGGGGTAGGGTATGGCTACACCTTC
CASSLGGRGVGYGYTF
>few|TRBV10-3|TRBD1|TRBJ1-4
TGTGCCATCAGTGAGACAGGGGTGGAAAAACTGTTTTTT
CAISETGVEKLFF
>many|TRBV12-3/TRBV12-4|TRBD1|TRBJ2-7
TGTGCCAGCAGTTCTGTCATGTCAGGGGGCTCCTACGAGCAGTACTTC
CASSSVMSGGSYEQYF
>.|TRBV6-1|.|TRBJ2-6
TGTGCCAGCAGGAAAGGGACATTCAGCTCTGGGGCCAACGTCCTGACTTTC
CASRKGTFSSGANVLTF
>few|TRBV20-1|.|TRBJ2-3
TGCAGTGCTACTACCGACTCGGCCCCCGGAGATACGCAGTATTTT
CSATTDSAPGDTQYF
>few|TRBV7-2|.|TRBJ1-2
TGTGCCAGCAGCACTCACAGGGCGGGAGGCTACACCTTC
CASSTHRAGGYTF
>.|TRBV12-3/TRBV12-4|.|TRBJ1-2
TGTGCCAGCAGTTTTGCGGGCTATGTTGGCTACACCTTC
CASSFAGYVGYTF
>few|TRBV15|TRBD1|TRBJ1-2
TGTGCCACCAGCACCAGTCCAGGACAGGGCAACTATGGCTACACCTTC
CATSTSPGQGNYGYTF
>.|TRBV20-1|.|TRBJ2-6
TGCAGTGCTAGAAACCGGAACCGGAGCGTAACAGCCAACGTCCTGACTTTC
CSARNRNRSVTANVLTF
>.|TRBV3-1|.|TRBJ1-4
TGTGCCAGCAGCCACGACAGGACAACTAATGAAAAACTGTTTTTT
CASSHDRTTNEKLFF
>few|TRBV7-9|TRBD2|TRBJ2-3
TGTGCCAGCAGCTCCCCACCCCCCTCTAGCGGGAGGACAGATACGCAGTATTTT
CASSSPPPSSGRTDTQYF
>.|TRBV6-1|TRBD1|TRBJ1-2
TGTGCCAGCAGCCAAAGGGACAGCCTGACTAACTATGGCTACACCTTC
CASSQRDSLTNYGYTF
>.|TRBV6-6|.|TRBJ2-2
TGTGCCAGCGGCCTTACCGGTGGATCGAACACCGGGGAGCTGTTTTTT
CASGLTGGSNTGELFF
>few|TRBV5-5|.|TRBJ1-5
TGTGCCAGCAGCTTGGCTTGGAGGTCGGGGGCGGATCAGCCCCAGCATTTT
CASSLAWRSGADQPQHF
>.|TRBV3-1|.|TRBJ1-2
TGTGCCAGCAGCCAAGACCGTCCGCTAGCTAACTATGGCTACACCTTC
CASSQDRPLANYGYTF
>.|TRBV10-1|.|TRBJ2-1
TGCGCCAGCAGTGAGTTAGTACCAGCGGTTGATGAGCAGTTCTTC
CASSELVPAVDEQFF
>.|TRBV12-3/TRBV12-4|TRBD1|TRBJ1-2
TGTGCCAGCAGTAGTCCCAGGGGGCTCAACTATGGCTACACCTTC
CASSSPRGLNYGYTF
>once|TRBV2|TRBD2|TRBJ2-7
TGTGCCAGCAGTGAATTTGATAGCGGGGGGGCTTACGAGCAGTACTTC
CASSEFDSGGAYEQYF
>.|TRBV27|.|TRBJ2-1
TGTGCCAGCAGTTTCCTCTCTCTCAGGAATGAGCAGTTCTTC
CASSFLSLRNEQFF
>few|TRBV7-3|TRBD2|TRBJ2-7
TGTGCCAGCAGCTTTGCTAGCGGGAACTACGAGCAGTACTTC
CASSFASGNYEQYF
>.|TRBV6-2/TRBV6-3|.|TRBJ2-1
TGTGCCAGCAGTTACCCGAGGGGACGGGGTTTTGAGCAGTTCTTC
CASSYPRGRGFEQFF
>.|TRBV7-3|.|TRBJ2-5
TGTGCCAGCAGCTTAAATGGGCTCGAGACCCAGTACTTC
CASSLNGLETQYF
>few|TRBV12-3/TRBV12-4|TRBD1|TRBJ2-3
TGTGCCAGCATCACAGGGGGGTGGACAGATACGCAGTATTTT
CASITGGWTDTQYF
>.|TRBV5-5|.|TRBJ1-5
TGTGCCAGCAGCTCTTTTCTGAGCCAGCCCCAGCATTTT
CASSSFLSQPQHF
>.|TRBV29-1|.|TRBJ2-1
TGCAGCGTTGAATTGAGCGGGTTTTACAATGAGCAGTTCTTC
CSVELSGFYNEQFF
>.|TRBV7-7|.|TRBJ2-7
TGTGCCAGCAGCTTATGGGTGACAGCCGAGCAGTACTTC
CASSLWVTAEQYF
>.|TRBV7-2|TRBD1|TRBJ2-4
TGTGCCAGCAGCGCCAGGGGGCAAACGGTGGGCATTCAGTACTTC
CASSARGQTVGIQYF
>.|TRBV28|TRBD2|TRBJ2-1
TGTGCCAGCAGTTCCTCCGTGGGAGGGCCGAGTGAGCAGTTCTTC
CASSSSVGGPSEQFF
>few|TRBV12-3/TRBV12-4|TRBD1|TRBJ2-1
TGTGCCAGCAGTTTGCAGGGGGTTCCCTACAATGAGCAGTTCTTC
CASSLQGVPYNEQFF
>.|TRBV7-2|.|TRBJ2-7
TGTGCCAGCAGCTTGGGGGGGGCGCTCAACGAGCAGTACTTC
CASSLGGALNEQYF
>.|TRBV20-1|.|TRBJ2-7
TGCAGTGCTAGAGGAGGGCGCGAGCAGTACTTC
CSARGGREQYF
>.|TRBV29-1|.|TRBJ2-5
TGCAGCGTTGCCGGTTTGGCAGGGGTTTCAAGGGAGCAGTACTTC
CSVAGLAGVSREQYF
>few|TRBV7-8|.|TRBJ1-5
TGTGCCAGCAGCTTAGGCAGGGACCTCTCTCTAGCAAATCAGCCCCAGCATTTT
CASSLGRDLSLANQPQHF
>.|TRBV5-1|.|TRBJ2-3
TGCGCCAGCAGCTTTTTCGTGTTTTTGGGAATGCGGGGGCCCACAGATACGCAGTATTTT
CASSFFVFLGMRGPTDTQYF
>few|TRBV5-1|.|TRBJ1-1
TGCGCCAGCAGCTTCTTGCCGGGGGACACTGAAGCTTTCTTT
CASSFLPGDTEAFF
>.|TRBV6-4|TRBD2|TRBJ2-1
TGTGCCAGCAGTGGGTTAGCGGGAGGGGAGCAGTTCTTC
CASSGLAGGEQFF
>.|TRBV6-6|.|TRBJ1-2
TGTGCCAGCAGTCATACGGGGGGCTACACCTTC
CASSHTGGYTF
>.|TRBV12-3/TRBV12-4|TRBD1|TRBJ2-1
TGTGCCAGCAGTTTTTTGGGACAGCACAATGAGCAGTTCTTC
CASSFLGQHNEQFF
>few|TRBV15|TRBD1|TRBJ1-4
TGTGCCACCAGCCGACGACAGGGTGTTAATGAACAACTGTTTTTT
CATSRRQGVNEQLFF
>many|TRBV5-1|.|TRBJ2-1
TGCGCCAGCAGCTTGCGGGACGCTATCGATGAGCAGTTCTTC
CASSLRDAIDEQFF